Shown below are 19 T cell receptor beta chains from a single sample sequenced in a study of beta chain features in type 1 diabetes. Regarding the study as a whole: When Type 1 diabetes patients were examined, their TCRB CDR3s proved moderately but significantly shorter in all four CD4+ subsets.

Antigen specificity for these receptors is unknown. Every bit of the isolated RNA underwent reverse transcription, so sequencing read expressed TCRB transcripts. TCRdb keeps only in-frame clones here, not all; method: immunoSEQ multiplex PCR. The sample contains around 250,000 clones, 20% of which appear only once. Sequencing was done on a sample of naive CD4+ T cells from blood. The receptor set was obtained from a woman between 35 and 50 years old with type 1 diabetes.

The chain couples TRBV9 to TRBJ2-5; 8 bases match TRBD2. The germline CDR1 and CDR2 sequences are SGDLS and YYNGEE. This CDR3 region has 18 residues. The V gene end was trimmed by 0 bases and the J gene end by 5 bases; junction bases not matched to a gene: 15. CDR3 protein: CASSVGGAGATGGETQYF. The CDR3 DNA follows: TGTGCCAGCAGCGTAGGGGGAGCGGGGGCTACCGGTGGGGAGACCCAGTACTTC.

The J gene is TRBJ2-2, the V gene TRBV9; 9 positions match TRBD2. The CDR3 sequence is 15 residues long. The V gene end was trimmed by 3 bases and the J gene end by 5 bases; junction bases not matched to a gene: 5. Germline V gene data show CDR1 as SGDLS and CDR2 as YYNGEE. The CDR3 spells CASSASGASTGELFF. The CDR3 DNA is TGTGCCAGCAGCGCTAGCGGGGCCTCGACCGGGGAGCTGTTTTTT.

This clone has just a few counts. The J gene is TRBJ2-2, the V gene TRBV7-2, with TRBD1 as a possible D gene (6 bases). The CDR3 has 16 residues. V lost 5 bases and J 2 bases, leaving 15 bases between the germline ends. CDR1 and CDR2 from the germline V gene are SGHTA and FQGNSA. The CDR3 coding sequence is TGTGCCAGCAGCCGTTTCCAGGGGCGTAACACCGGGGAGCTGTTTTTT. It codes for CASSRFQGRNTGELFF.

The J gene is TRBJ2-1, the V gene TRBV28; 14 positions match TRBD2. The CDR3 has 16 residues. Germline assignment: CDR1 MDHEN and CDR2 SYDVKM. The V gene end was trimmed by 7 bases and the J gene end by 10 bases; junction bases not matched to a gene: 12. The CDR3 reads CASIPPGTSGRGEQFF. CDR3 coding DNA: TGTGCCAGCATCCCCCCCGGGACTAGCGGGAGAGGGGAGCAGTTCTTC.

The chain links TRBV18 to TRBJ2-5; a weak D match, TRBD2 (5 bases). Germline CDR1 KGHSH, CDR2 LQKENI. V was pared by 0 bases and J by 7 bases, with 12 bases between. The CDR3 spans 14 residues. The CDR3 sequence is CASSPPGGRATQYF. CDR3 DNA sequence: TGTGCCAGCTCACCACCAGGAGGCCGGGCGACCCAGTACTTC.

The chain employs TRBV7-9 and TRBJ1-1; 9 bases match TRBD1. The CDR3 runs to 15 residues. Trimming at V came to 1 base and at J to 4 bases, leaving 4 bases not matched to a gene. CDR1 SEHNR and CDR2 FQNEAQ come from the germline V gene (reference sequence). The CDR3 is CASSLGGQGGTEAFF. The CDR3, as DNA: TGTGCCAGCAGCTTAGGGGGACAGGGAGGCACTGAAGCTTTCTTT.

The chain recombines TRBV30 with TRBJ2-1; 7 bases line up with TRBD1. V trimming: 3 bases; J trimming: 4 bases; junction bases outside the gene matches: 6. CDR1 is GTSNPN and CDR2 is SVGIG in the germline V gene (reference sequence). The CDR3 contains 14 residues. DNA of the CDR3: TGTGCCTGGAGCGATGACAGGGAGTACAATGAGCAGTTCTTC. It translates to CAWSDDREYNEQFF.

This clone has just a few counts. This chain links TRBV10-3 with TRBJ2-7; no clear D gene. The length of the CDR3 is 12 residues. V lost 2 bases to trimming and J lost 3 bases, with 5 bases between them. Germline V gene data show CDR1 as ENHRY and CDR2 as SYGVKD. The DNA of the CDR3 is TGTGCCATCAGTGAGCCCCGCTACGAGCAGTACTTC. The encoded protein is CAISEPRYEQYF.

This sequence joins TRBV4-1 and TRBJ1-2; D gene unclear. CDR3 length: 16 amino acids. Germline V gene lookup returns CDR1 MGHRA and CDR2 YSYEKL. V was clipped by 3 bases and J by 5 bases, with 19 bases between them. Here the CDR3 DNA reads TGCGCCAGCAGCCAGGGCTACCAGGAGGCCCAGTATGGCTACACCTTC. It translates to CASSQGYQEAQYGYTF.

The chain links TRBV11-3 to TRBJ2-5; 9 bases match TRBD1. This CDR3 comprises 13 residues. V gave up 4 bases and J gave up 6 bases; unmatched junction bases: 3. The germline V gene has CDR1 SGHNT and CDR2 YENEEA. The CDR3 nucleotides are TGTGCCAGCAGCTCCGGACAGGGGAAGACCCAGTACTTC. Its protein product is CASSSGQGKTQYF.

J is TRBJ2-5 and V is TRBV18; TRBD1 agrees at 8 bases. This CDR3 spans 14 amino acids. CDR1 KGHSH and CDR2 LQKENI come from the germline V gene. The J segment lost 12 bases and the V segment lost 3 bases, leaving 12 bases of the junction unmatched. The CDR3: CASSPDRGPAPKYF. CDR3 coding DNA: TGTGCCAGCTCACCCGACAGGGGCCCGGCCCCGAAGTACTTC.

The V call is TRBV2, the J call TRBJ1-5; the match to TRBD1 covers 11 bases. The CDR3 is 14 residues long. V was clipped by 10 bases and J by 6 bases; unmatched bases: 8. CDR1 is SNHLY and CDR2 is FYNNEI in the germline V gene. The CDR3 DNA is TGTGCCATCCGGACAGGGGGCATCGGTCAGCCCCAGCATTTT. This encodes CAIRTGGIGQPQHF. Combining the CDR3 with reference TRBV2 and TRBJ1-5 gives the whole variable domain EPEVTQTPSHQVTQMGQEVILRCVPISNHLYFYWYRQILGQKVEFLVSFYNNEISEKSEIFDDQFSVERPDGSNFTLKIRSTKLEDSAMYFCAIRTGGIGQPQHFGDGTRLSIL.

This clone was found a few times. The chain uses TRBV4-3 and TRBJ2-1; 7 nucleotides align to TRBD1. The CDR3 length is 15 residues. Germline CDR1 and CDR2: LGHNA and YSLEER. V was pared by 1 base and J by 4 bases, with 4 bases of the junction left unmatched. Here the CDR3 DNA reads TGCGCCAGCAGCCAAGGTAGGGGGCCTTACAATGAGCAGTTCTTC. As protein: CASSQGRGPYNEQFF.

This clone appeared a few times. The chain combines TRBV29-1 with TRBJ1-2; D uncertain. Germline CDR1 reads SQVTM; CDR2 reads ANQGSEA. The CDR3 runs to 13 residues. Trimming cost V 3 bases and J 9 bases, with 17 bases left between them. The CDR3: CSVERENSRRYTF. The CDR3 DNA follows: TGCAGCGTTGAGAGGGAAAACAGCCGCCGCTACACCTTC.

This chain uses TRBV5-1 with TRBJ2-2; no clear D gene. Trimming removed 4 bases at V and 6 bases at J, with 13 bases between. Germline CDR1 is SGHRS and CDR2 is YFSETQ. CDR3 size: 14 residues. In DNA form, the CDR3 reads TGCGCCAGCAGCCCCGATAGTTCGTCCGGGGAGCTGTTTTTT. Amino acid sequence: CASSPDSSSGELFF.

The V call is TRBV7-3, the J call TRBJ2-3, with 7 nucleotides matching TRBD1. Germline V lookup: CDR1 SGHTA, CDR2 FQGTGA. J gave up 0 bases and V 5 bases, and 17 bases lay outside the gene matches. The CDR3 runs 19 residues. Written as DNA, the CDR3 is TGTGCCAGCAGCCGACAGGGAGTTGGGGACCTTTCTAGCACAGATACGCAGTATTTT. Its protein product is CASSRQGVGDLSSTDTQYF.

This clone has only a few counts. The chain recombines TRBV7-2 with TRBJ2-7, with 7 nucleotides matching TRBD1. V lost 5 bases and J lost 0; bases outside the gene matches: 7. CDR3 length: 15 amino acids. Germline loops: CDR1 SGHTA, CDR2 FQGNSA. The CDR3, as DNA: TGTGCCAGCAGCCACCGGGACAGCAGCTCCTACGAGCAGTACTTC. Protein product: CASSHRDSSSYEQYF.

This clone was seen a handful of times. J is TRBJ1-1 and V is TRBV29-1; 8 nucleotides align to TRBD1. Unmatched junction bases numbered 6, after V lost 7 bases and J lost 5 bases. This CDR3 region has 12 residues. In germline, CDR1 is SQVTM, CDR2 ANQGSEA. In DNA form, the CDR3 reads TGCAGCGGCTCCACAGGGGGAACTGAAGCTTTCTTT. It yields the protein CSGSTGGTEAFF. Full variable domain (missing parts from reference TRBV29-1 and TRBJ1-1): SAVISQKPSRDICQRGTSLTIQCQVDSQVTMMFWYRQQPGQSLTLIATANQGSEATYESGFVIDKFPISRPNLTFSTLTVSNMSPEDSSIYLCSGSTGGTEAFFGQGTRLTVV.

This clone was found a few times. For the CDR3, the DNA is TGTGCCAGCAGCTTGGGCAGGGGCAGCAATCAGCCCCAGCATTTT. Translated: CASSLGRGSNQPQHF. This rearrangement joins TRBV5-6 to TRBJ1-5; tentative D call: TRBD1 (6 bases). CDR1 is SGHDT, CDR2 YYEEEE, per germline. Trimming removed 0 bases at V and 1 base at J, with 8 bases between. The CDR3 length is 15 residues.